What follows describes a single TCR beta chain. The record originates from a study of blood T cells in healthy people across ages. A second PCR, run for roughly 7 to 11 cycles, used a sample-barcoded 5' primer plus a J-beta primer mix. One entry per CDR3 protein results from TCRdb running MiXCR on the 5' RACE reads. The data show roughly 2 million distinct CDR3 sequences, 49% seen once. The CDR3 covers 21 residues. CDR1 LGHNA and CDR2 YNFKEQ come from the germline V gene. Between the trimmed V and J ends, which lost 4 bases and 4 bases, there was a span of 29 bases. Sequenced material: blood. The V and J genes are TRBV4-2 and TRBJ2-6; the D gene could be TRBD1 or TRBD2 (5 bases each). The clonotype originates from a woman in her thirties or forties in good health. CDR3 region: CASSLRPVWSGGGIGANVLTF. DNA of the CDR3: TGTGCCAGCAGCCTACGCCCCGTGTGGTCGGGTGGGGGAATAGGGGCCAACGTCCTGACTTTC.